The sequence of this TCR beta chain was determined in a study of CD8 T cells in ankylosing spondylitis. Overall study results and limits: What seemed typical of ankylosing spondylitis blood was a TCR beta motif built from about 8 highly homologous variants. It was reported that disease-linked clones were significantly enriched in matched ankylosing spondylitis synovial fluid.

Regarding this clonotype: Antigen specificity is unknown.

Making use of molecular barcodes, quantitative 5'-RACE generated TCR beta libraries. TCRdb passed the 5' RACE reads through MiXCR, listing each CDR3 protein once. The sample contains over 450,000 distinct CDR3 sequences, more than 9.5% of which appear only once. CDR1 SEHNR and CDR2 FQNEAQ come from the germline V gene (reference sequence). The V end was cut by 2 bases, the J end by 3 bases, with 7 bases between. This CDR3 comprises 13 residues. The sequence came from a male donor with ankylosing spondylitis. The rearrangement uses TRBV7-9 and TRBJ1-1, with D hard to call. Sequenced input: blood, either unsorted or a sorted T cell fraction (not recorded which). The CDR3 coding sequence is TGTGCCAGCAGCTTACCCCAGGACACTGAAGCTTTCTTT. Protein: CASSLPQDTEAFF.